This T cell receptor (beta chain) derives from a study of T cells in Graves' hyperthyroidism and ophthalmopathy. Study-wide findings and caveats: Among thyroid clonotypes expanded above 0.001, most also appeared in blood. Ophthalmopathy stood apart from stable hyperthyroidism in a 13 V-J model.

Exclusion followed for patients with uncontrolled infection, other autoimmune disease, pregnancy or lactation. There were TCR beta CDR3 regions amplified from RNA transcripts. The HTBI primer set drove a first-round RT-PCR of the TCR CDR3. TCRdb re-called the multiplex PCR reads with MiXCR, one entry per CDR3 protein. The data hold about half a million distinct CDR3 sequences, with 15% to 20% observed a single time. V lost 6 bases and J lost 0, with 11 bases in between. Per germline, CDR1 SEHNR and CDR2 FQNEAQ (reference sequence). This CDR3 region has 14 residues. As to this clonotype: Antigen unknown.

The sequence derives from a man aged 35-49 years with Graves' ophthalmopathy. The chain employs TRBV7-9 and TRBJ2-5; D call uncertain. The sample comprised blood. The CDR3 sequence: CASSSDGNQETQYF. The CDR3 DNA reads TGTGCCAGCAGTTCGGACGGAAACCAAGAGACCCAGTACTTC.